This T cell receptor beta chain originates from a study of human T cells and chemical hapten exposure. TCRdb redid the calling of the RACE reads with MiXCR, one entry per CDR3 protein. The sample yields approximately 97,000 distinct CDR3 sequences, around 25% seen once. Time point described: patch test 3, about 24 weeks after DPC sensitization. Indicated treatment: therapeutic diphenylcyclopropenone sensitization with weekly scalp DPC. This clonotype was seen a handful of times. In germline, CDR1 is SGHNT, CDR2 YYREEE (reference sequence). The V end lost 4 bases, the J end lost 1 base, and 11 bases lay between the germline ends. The CDR3 extends over 15 amino acids.

This clonotype was sampled from a man aged 40-49 years with alopecia areata. Some clones in this sample may be carry-over from other donors' samples. Sequenced material: whole blood, taken in connection with sensitization to the hapten diphenylcyclopropenone (DPC). V is TRBV5-4 and J is TRBJ1-4; D is perhaps TRBD1 (6 bases). The CDR3 spells CASSPSQGTNEKLFF. CDR3 DNA sequence: TGTGCCAGCAGCCCCTCACAGGGAACTAATGAAAAACTGTTTTTT. Complete variable domain (other parts from reference TRBV5-4 and TRBJ1-4): ETGVTQSPTHLIKTRGQQVTLRCSSQSGHNTVSWYQQALGQGPQFIFQYYREEENGRGNFPPRFSGLQFPNYSSELNVNALELDDSALYLCASSPSQGTNEKLFFGSGTQLSVL.